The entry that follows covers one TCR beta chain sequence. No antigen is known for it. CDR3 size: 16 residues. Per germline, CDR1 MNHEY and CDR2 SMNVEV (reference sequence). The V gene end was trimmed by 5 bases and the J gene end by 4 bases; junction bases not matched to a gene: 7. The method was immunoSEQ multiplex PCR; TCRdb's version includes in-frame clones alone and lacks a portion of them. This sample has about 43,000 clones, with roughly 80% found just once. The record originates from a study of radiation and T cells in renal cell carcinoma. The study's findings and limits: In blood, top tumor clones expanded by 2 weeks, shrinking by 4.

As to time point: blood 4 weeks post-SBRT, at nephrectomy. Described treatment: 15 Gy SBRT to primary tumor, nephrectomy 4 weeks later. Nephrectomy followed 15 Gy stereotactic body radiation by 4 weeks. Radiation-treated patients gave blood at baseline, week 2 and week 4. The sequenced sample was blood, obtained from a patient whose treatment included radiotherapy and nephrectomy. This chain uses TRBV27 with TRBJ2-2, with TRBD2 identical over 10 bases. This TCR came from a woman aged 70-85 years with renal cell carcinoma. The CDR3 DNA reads TGTGCCAGCAGTCACCGGACTAGCGGAGGCACCGGGGAGCTGTTTTTT. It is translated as CASSHRTSGGTGELFF.